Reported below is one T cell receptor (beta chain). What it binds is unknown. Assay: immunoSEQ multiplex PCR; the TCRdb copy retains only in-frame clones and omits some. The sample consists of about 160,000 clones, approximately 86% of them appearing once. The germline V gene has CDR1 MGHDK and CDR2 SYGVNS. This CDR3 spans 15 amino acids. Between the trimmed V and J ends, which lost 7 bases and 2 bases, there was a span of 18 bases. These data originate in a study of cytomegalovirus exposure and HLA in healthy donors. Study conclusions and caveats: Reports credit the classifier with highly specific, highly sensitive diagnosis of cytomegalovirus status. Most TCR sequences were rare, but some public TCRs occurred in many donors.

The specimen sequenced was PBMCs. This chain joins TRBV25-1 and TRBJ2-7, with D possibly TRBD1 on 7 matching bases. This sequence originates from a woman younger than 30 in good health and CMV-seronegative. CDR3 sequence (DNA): TGTGCCAGCACTGGTGCGGGGACAGTTCCCTACGAGCAGTACTTC. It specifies CASTGAGTVPYEQYF.